This T cell receptor (beta chain) was recovered during a study of human T cells and chemical hapten exposure. Study context: Application of 0.01% DPC to the upper back was done by patch test, with a reading at 6 days.

This clonotype was detected a few times. The antigen is undetermined. Study-wide results and limits: No alteration of TCRs above 1 in 1000 frequency was seen with DPC sensitization.

Each CDR3 protein is one row after TCRdb ran MiXCR on the RACE reads. Seen here are approximately 350,000 distinct CDR3 sequences, around 6.9% observed once, and the top ten hold more than 7%. CDR1 and CDR2 from the germline V gene are SQVTM and ANQGSEA. This CDR3 contains 11 residues. Trimming took off 7 bases at V and 5 bases at J, with 10 bases between the two ends. Regarding time point: patch test 1, 2 weeks after DPC sensitization. Described treatment: therapeutic diphenylcyclopropenone sensitization with weekly scalp DPC. Participating donors were patients with alopecia, aged 18 to 70 years, considered appropriate candidates for DPC.

The starting material was whole blood, obtained in connection with sensitization to the hapten diphenylcyclopropenone (DPC). The chain combines TRBV29-1 with TRBJ2-3; unclear D gene. This receptor was taken from a woman aged 18-29 years with alopecia areata. Some clones in this sample may be carry-over from other donors' samples. DNA of the CDR3: TGCAGCGCGCCTAGTGTAGATACGCAGTATTTT. Residues: CSAPSVDTQYF.